This T cell receptor (beta chain) emerged from a study of cytomegalovirus exposure and HLA in healthy donors. The table lists this clone with a few counts. PCR involved 60 Vbeta and 13 Jbeta primers. Profiling relied on immunoSEQ multiplex PCR, and the TCRdb table lists in-frame clones only, not all of them. The data hold roughly 110,000 clones, with around 68% observed a single time. The CDR3 length is 12 residues. Germline V CDR1 and CDR2: SGDLS, YYNGEE. V lost 0 bases and J 10 bases, leaving 10 bases between the germline ends. The rearrangement links TRBV9 to TRBJ1-1; D is possibly TRBD1 (5 bases). The clonotype originates from a woman aged 40 to 55 in good health and CMV-seropositive. Sequencing was done on a sample of PBMCs. CDR3 DNA: TGTGCCAGCAGCGTAGAAGCAGGGCGAGCTTTCTTT. Its translation is CASSVEAGRAFF.